This TCR beta chain was found in a study of blood T cells in healthy people across ages. Study conclusions and caveats: Diversity figures based on one million T cells were deemed too low. It was not known whether donors were CMV positive (a possible confounder of expanded clonotype changes). A roughly linear fall in TCR beta diversity per million T cells was seen with increasing age.

In its sample, this clonotype was seen a few times. Its target is not known. A second PCR, run for about 7 to 11 cycles, used a sample-barcoded 5' primer plus a J-beta primer mix. TCRdb redid the calling of the 5' RACE reads with MiXCR, one entry per CDR3 protein. Among some 1.8 million distinct CDR3 sequences listed, 35% to 50% were seen once. The sequence derives from a human donor in good health. Sequencing was done on a sample of blood.

The CDR3 sequence: CASSLGRVNPSYEQYF. The CDR3 DNA is TGCGCCAGCAGCCTGGGACGTGTGAATCCTTCCTACGAGCAGTACTTC. The chain employs TRBV5-1 and TRBJ2-7; TRBD1 or TRBD2 may be the D gene (5 bases each). This CDR3 comprises 16 residues. Trimming took off 4 bases at V and 1 base at J, with 18 bases between the two ends. Looked up from germline, CDR1 is SGHRS and CDR2 is YFSETQ. Drawing the rest from reference TRBV5-1 and TRBJ2-7, the complete variable domain is KAGVTQTPRYLIKTRGQQVTLSCSPISGHRSVSWYQQTPGQGLQFLFEYFSETQRNKGNFPGRFSGRQFSNSRSEMNVSTLELGDSALYLCASSLGRVNPSYEQYFGPGTRLTVT.